This T cell receptor beta chain emerged from a study of post-analysis software for immune sequencing data. For the study at large: Relapsing-remitting, secondary progressive and progressive-relapsing forms of multiple sclerosis all featured among disease courses. Study conclusions and caveats: Compared with controls, patients had more of five TRBV segments, including TRBV5-6, TRBV5-1 and TRBV20-1. The study found significantly lower normalized Chao1 diversity in multiple sclerosis patients than in controls.

CDR1 is SQVTM, CDR2 ANQGSEA, per germline. The CDR3 totals 15 residues. With respect to this clonotype: Its antigen is currently unknown.

Libraries were made from TCR beta cDNA, and they carried unique molecular identifiers. TCRdb processed the PCR reads anew with MiXCR; each CDR3 protein has one entry. The data show fewer than 900,000 distinct CDR3 sequences, with just over 45% seen just once and around 4.7% held by the top ten. Sample: blood. The V call is TRBV29-1, the J call TRBJ2-4, with 14 positions matching TRBD2. The J call is in doubt because the DNA end fits TRBJ2-7 better. This TCR came from a girl aged 10 to 17 with multiple sclerosis. This CDR3 is CSVGLAGGNVGEQYF. The CDR3 bases are TGCAGCGTCGGACTAGCGGGAGGTAATGTTGGCGAGCAGTACTTC.